This TCR beta chain originates from a study of blood T cell repertoires in COVID-19. On the study more broadly: Sources were T cells, B-cell-depleted T cells, or PBMCs; the material itself was cDNA or gDNA.

This CDR3 has 14 residues. J was trimmed by 3 bases and V by 4 bases; bases with no gene match: 3. Germline loops: CDR1 SNHLY, CDR2 FYNNEI. Source study methods: Using reference gene primer amplification, nucleated cell counts were estimated. Libraries were prepared by immunoSEQ multiplex PCR; TCRdb keeps only in-frame clonotypes and omits some of them. V, J and clone size were drawn from that table, and D and trimming were deduced from the DNA. The top ten clones hold approximately 18% of a sample with approximately 150,000 clones, 65% to 85% of them seen once. Sequencing was performed on peripheral blood. This clonotype was sampled from a woman in her 70s who had recovered from COVID-19. The gene calls are TRBV2 and TRBJ2-1, with 7 bases aligning to TRBD2. The CDR3 DNA follows: TGTGCCAGCAGTGTCCTAGCGGACTACAATGAGCAGTTCTTC. This sequence encodes CASSVLADYNEQFF. The full variable domain, with the rest looked up from reference TRBV2 and TRBJ2-1, is EPEVTQTPSHQVTQMGQEVILRCVPISNHLYFYWYRQILGQKVEFLVSFYNNEISEKSEIFDDQFSVERPDGSNFTLKIRSTKLEDSAMYFCASSVLADYNEQFFGPGTRLTVL.